This T cell receptor (beta chain) was profiled in a study of T-cell memory formation after mild COVID-19. Study in general: Clusters were largely donor specific. Study-wide results and limits: Second-wave clones reaching peak frequency on day 37 lacked confirmed SARS-CoV-2 specificity. Detection of some responders pre-infection suggested pre-existing cross-reactive memory T cells participated.

This clonotype was counted a single time. Its target is not known. 5'RACE with constant-segment primers built TCRalpha and TCRbeta cDNA libraries with UMIs. One entry per CDR3 protein results from TCRdb running MiXCR on the 5' RACE reads. The data hold 200,000 to 300,000 distinct CDR3 sequences, with over 15% observed a single time. The germline V gene encodes CDR1 DFQATT and CDR2 SNEGSKA (reference sequence). The CDR3 consists of 13 residues. V was shortened by 0 bases and J by 6 bases, with 9 bases between the two germline ends. The V gene is TRBV20-1, the J gene TRBJ1-5; perhaps TRBD1 as D (5 bases). The receptor comes from a man aged 18 to 30 who had mild COVID-19 (a few samples of this study predate the infection). Cell type and time point are not known. Specimen: PBMCs or a T cell subset sorted from them (not recorded which). The CDR3 loop is CSARDLGTQPQHF. The CDR3 nucleotides read TGCAGTGCTAGAGATTTGGGGACTCAGCCCCAGCATTTT.